This T cell receptor (beta chain) came from a study of T-cell memory formation after mild COVID-19. TCRdb redid the calling of the 5' RACE reads with MiXCR, one entry per CDR3 protein. The table has some 180,000 distinct CDR3 sequences, approximately 17% seen once; the top ten hold roughly 4%. This clonotype was recorded a few times. Trimming shortened V by 6 bases and J by 3 bases, and 9 bases separated the two germline ends. Germline lookup yields CDR1 MNHEY and CDR2 SVGAGI. The CDR3 is made up of 13 amino acids. V gene TRBV6-5 combines with J gene TRBJ1-5, with D uncertain. The sequenced sample consisted of PBMCs or a T cell subset sorted from them (not recorded which). The clonotype was recovered from a man younger than 35 who had mild COVID-19 (a few samples of this study predate the infection). Cell type and time point are not known. The CDR3, as DNA: TGTGCCAGCAGCTTTCGGTACAATCAGCCCCAGCATTTT. Translating gives CASSFRYNQPQHF.